This is a list of T cell receptor beta chains from one sample in a study of CD8 T cells in Susac syndrome. TCRdb called the immunoSEQ multiplex PCR reads again in MiXCR, with one record for every CDR3 protein. Here the sample spans around 130,000 distinct CDR3 sequences, 90% to 95% being singletons. The sequencing sample was made of CD8+ T cells from PBMCs. The receptors were gathered from a human donor with multiple sclerosis. CDR3s include the opening cysteine and the closing phenylalanine or tryptophan. A D gene is named only where the DNA matches it firmly. Clone size is shown for a subset of rows, as once, few, many or a class of expanded clone.

abundance	v_gene	d_gene	j_gene	CDR3nt	CDR3aa
few	TRBV11-2	NA	TRBJ1-4	TGTGCCAGCAGCTTAGTTGGTGAAAAACTGTTTTTT	CASSLVGEKLFF
NA	TRBV9	NA	TRBJ1-1	TGTGCCAGCAGCGTAGGAGACTACACTGAAGCTTTCTTT	CASSVGDYTEAFF
NA	TRBV6-2/TRBV6-3	NA	TRBJ2-7	TGTGCCAGCAGTACGACAGGTCCATACGAGCAGTACTTC	CASSTTGPYEQYF
NA	TRBV30	TRBD1	TRBJ1-5	TGTGCCAGCGGGACAGATGATCAGCCCCAGCATTTT	CASGTDDQPQHF
NA	TRBV4-1	NA	TRBJ1-1	TGCGCCAGCAAGGACAGCTTGAACACTGAAGCTTTCTTT	CASKDSLNTEAFF
NA	TRBV5-1	TRBD2	TRBJ2-7	TGCGCCAGCAGCTTGGTGGCTAGCGGGATGTACGAGCAGTACTTC	CASSLVASGMYEQYF
NA	TRBV29-1	NA	TRBJ2-3	TGCAGCGTTGACGGTCTAAGCACAGATACGCAGTATTTT	CSVDGLSTDTQYF
NA	TRBV29-1	TRBD2	TRBJ2-2	TGCAGCGTTTTAAGGGCTAGCGGGAGTCACGGGGAGCTGTTTTTT	CSVLRASGSHGELFF
NA	TRBV19	TRBD1	TRBJ2-1	TGTGCCAGTAGTCTACAGGGGGCGGGTGAGCAGTTCTTC	CASSLQGAGEQFF
NA	TRBV5-6	NA	TRBJ2-7	TGTGCCAGCAGCTTGACCAGGGGATACGAGCAGTACTTC	CASSLTRGYEQYF
NA	TRBV6-4	TRBD1	TRBJ1-1	TGTGCCAGCAAAAACAGGGGGCCCGACACTGAAGCTTTCTTT	CASKNRGPDTEAFF
NA	TRBV6-5	TRBD2	TRBJ2-2	TGTGCCAGCAGTTACTTTTTAGCGGGAACGAACACCGGGGAGCTGTTTTTT	CASSYFLAGTNTGELFF
NA	TRBV19	NA	TRBJ1-1	TGTGCCAGTAGTATTCTCGTGCCTGGCACTGAAGCTTTCTTT	CASSILVPGTEAFF
NA	TRBV4-3	NA	TRBJ2-5	TGCGCCAGCAGCCAAAGGGGAGGGGGCTCCGAAGAGACCCAGTACTTC	CASSQRGGGSEETQYF
NA	TRBV4-1	TRBD2	TRBJ2-7	TGCGCCAGCAGCCAGGTGCGGGAGGTCGACGAGCAGTACTTC	CASSQVREVDEQYF
NA	TRBV28	TRBD2	TRBJ2-7	TGTGCCAGCAGTTTTTTCGGGGCGCGGGAGGACGAGCAGTACTTC	CASSFFGAREDEQYF
NA	TRBV29-1	NA	TRBJ1-1	TGCAGCGTTGAGGGACCCTTCAAAGCGGAAGCTTTCTTT	CSVEGPFKAEAFF
NA	TRBV3-1	NA	TRBJ1-5	TGTGCCAGCAGCCAAAAGAATCAGCCCCAGCATTTT	CASSQKNQPQHF
NA	TRBV5-4	NA	TRBJ1-2	TGTGCCAGCAGCTTCCTTACTAACAGCAATCTGTGGGGCTACACCTTC	CASSFLTNSNLWGYTF
NA	TRBV2	NA	TRBJ1-5	TGTGCCAGCAGTGCAGGACAGAGCTCCAATCAGCCCCAGCATTTT	CASSAGQSSNQPQHF
NA	TRBV30	NA	TRBJ2-3	TGTGCCTGGAGTGTAGGGGCGGGCTCGGATACGCAGTATTTT	CAWSVGAGSDTQYF
NA	TRBV7-6	TRBD2	TRBJ2-7	TGTGCCAGCAGCTTAGGAAGTAGCGGGAGCTACGAGCAGTACTTC	CASSLGSSGSYEQYF